This T cell receptor (beta chain) was recorded in a study of shared clonotypes between healthy human individuals. The CDR3 consists of 16 residues. Deletions cut 0 bases from V and 3 bases from J, with 15 bases between. CDR1 and CDR2 from the germline V gene are MNHEY and SVGAGI. Positively selected for CCR7, the CD45RO-negative cells used as naive CD8 cells excluded terminally differentiated effector memory CD45RA+ cells. Assay used: immunoSEQ multiplex PCR; TCRdb lists only in-frame clones, some missing. The sample lists around 1.9 million clones, under 95% occurring once. In its sample, this clone was seen once. Its target is unknown. Study-wide results and caveats: Clonotypes not shared had lower generation probabilities than those common to all four donors.

This clonotype originated in a man between 18 and 35 years old in good health. Some clones in this sample may be carry-over from other donors' samples. This chain uses TRBV6-5 with TRBJ2-7, with D tentatively TRBD2 (5 bases). Material for sequencing was naive CD8+ T cells from PBMCs. CDR3 amino acids: CASSYSLEGYSYEQYF. CDR3 coding DNA: TGTGCCAGCAGTTACTCGTTAGAGGGATACAGCTACGAGCAGTACTTC.